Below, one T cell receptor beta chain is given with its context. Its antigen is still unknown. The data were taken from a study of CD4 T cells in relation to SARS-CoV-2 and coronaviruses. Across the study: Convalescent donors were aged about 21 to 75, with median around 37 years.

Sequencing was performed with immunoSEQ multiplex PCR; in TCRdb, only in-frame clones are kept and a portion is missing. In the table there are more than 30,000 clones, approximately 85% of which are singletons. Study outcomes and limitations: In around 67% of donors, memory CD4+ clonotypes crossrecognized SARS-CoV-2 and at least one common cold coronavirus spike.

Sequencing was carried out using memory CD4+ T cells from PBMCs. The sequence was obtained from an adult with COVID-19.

The CDR3 spells CATKTGGHTSGGYNEQFF. Written as DNA, the CDR3 is TGTGCCACCAAGACCGGGGGCCACACTAGCGGGGGATACAATGAGCAGTTCTTC. This chain joins TRBV15 and TRBJ2-1; the match to TRBD2 covers 11 bases. The length of the CDR3 is 18 residues. Germline-derived CDR1 and CDR2 are LNHNV and YYDKDF (reference sequence). The V and J ends lost 7 bases and 4 bases, in that order; junction bases with no gene match: 15. The whole variable domain, remainder taken from reference TRBV15 and TRBJ2-1, is DAMVIQNPRYQVTQFGKPVTLSCSQTLNHNVMYWYQQKSSQAPKLLFHYYDKDFNNEADTPDNFQSRRPNTSFCFLDIRSPGLGDTAMYLCATKTGGHTSGGYNEQFFGPGTRLTVL.